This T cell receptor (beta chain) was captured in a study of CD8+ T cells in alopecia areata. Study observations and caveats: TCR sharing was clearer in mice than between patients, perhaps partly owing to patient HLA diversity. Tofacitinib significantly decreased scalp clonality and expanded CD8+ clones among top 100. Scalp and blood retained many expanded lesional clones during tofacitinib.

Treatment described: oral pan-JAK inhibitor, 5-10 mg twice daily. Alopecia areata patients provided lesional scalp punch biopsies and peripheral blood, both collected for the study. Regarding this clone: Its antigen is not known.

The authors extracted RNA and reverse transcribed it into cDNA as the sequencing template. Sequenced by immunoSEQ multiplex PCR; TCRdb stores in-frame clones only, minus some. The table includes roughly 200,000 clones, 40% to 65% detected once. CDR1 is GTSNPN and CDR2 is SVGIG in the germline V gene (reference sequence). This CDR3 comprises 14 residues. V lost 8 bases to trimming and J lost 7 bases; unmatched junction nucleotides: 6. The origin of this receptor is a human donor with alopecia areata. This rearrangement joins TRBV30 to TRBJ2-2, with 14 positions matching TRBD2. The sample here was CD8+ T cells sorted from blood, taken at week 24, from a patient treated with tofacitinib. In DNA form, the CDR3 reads TGTGCCCGCACGGGACTAGCGGGGGACGGGGAGCTGTTTTTT. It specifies CARTGLAGDGELFF.